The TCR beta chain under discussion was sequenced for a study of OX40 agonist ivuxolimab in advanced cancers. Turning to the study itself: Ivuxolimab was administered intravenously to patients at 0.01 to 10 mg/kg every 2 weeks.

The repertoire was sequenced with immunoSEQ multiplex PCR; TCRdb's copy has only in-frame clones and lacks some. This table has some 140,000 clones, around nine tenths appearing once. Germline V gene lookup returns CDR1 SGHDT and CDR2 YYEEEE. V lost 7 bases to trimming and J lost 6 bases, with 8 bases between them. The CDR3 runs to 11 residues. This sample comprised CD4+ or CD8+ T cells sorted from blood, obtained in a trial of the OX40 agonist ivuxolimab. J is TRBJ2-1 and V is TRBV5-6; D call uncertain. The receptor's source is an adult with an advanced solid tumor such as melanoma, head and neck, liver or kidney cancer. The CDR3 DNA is TGTGCCAGCGGCTGGAGCAATGAGCAGTTCTTC. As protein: CASGWSNEQFF.